Each of the 11 T cell receptor beta chains below was sequenced from the same sample in a study of CD8+ T cells in alopecia areata. Specified treatment: oral pan-JAK inhibitor, 5-10 mg twice daily. The authors extracted RNA and reverse transcribed it into cDNA as the sequencing template. Repertoires were generated with immunoSEQ multiplex PCR, while TCRdb's copy carries only in-frame clones and drops some. The sample lists 150,000 to 200,000 clones; 55% to 75% were seen once. The sample was CD4+ T cells sorted from blood, taken at week 24, from a patient treated with tofacitinib. The receptors were gathered from a human donor with alopecia areata.

The rearrangement links TRBV7-2 to TRBJ1-5; D ambiguous. Germline CDR1 reads SGHTA; CDR2 reads FQGNSA. V dropped 1 base and J dropped 6 bases, with 10 bases sitting between them. This CDR3 region has 14 residues. The CDR3 loop is CASSLGVGSQPQHF. In DNA form, the CDR3 reads TGTGCCAGCAGCTTAGGGGTCGGATCTCAGCCCCAGCATTTT.

This clone was detected many times. The chain links TRBV7-2 to TRBJ1-6; D gene ambiguous. The CDR3 totals 14 residues. Trimming removed 0 bases at V and 7 bases at J, with 7 bases between. Germline V gene lookup returns CDR1 SGHTA and CDR2 FQGNSA. CDR3 amino acids: CASSLAGRNSPLHF. The CDR3 DNA reads as TGTGCCAGCAGCTTAGCCGGACGGAATTCACCCCTCCACTTT. The variable domain in full, with the rest retrieved from reference TRBV7-2 and TRBJ1-6, is GAGVSQSPSNKVTEKGKDVELRCDPISGHTALYWYRQSLGQGLEFLIYFQGNSAPDKSGLPSDRFSAERTGGSVSTLTIQRTQQEDSAVYLCASSLAGRNSPLHFGNGTRLTVT.

The chain couples TRBV29-1 to TRBJ1-1; tentatively, D is TRBD1 (5 bases). The CDR3 runs to 13 residues. Germline V gene lookup returns CDR1 SQVTM and CDR2 ANQGSEA. V lost 3 bases, J lost 4 bases, and 12 bases lay in between. The CDR3: CSVETERGTEAFF. CDR3 nucleotide sequence: TGCAGCGTTGAGACAGAGAGAGGCACTGAAGCTTTCTTT.

The chain links TRBV18 to TRBJ1-2; D perhaps matches TRBD1 (6 bases). Trimming removed 3 bases from V and 5 bases from J, with 13 bases in between. The germline CDR1 and CDR2 sequences are KGHSH and LQKENI. The CDR3 length is 14 residues. The CDR3 region has the DNA TGTGCCAGCTCACCCACGGACAGCCCTTATGGCTACACCTTC. As protein: CASSPTDSPYGYTF.

This rearrangement joins TRBV5-1 to TRBJ1-1, with D perhaps matching TRBD1 (5 bases). CDR1 and CDR2 (germline): SGHRS, YFSETQ. The CDR3 runs 14 residues. Deletions cut 0 bases from V and 5 bases from J, with 11 bases between. The CDR3 reads CASSLAGVGTEAFF. The DNA for the CDR3 is TGCGCCAGCAGCTTGGCGGGGGTTGGAACTGAAGCTTTCTTT.

The V and J genes are TRBV5-1 and TRBJ2-1; D remains ambiguous. Trimming shortened V by 0 bases and J by 1 base, and 5 bases separated the two germline ends. Germline lookup yields CDR1 SGHRS and CDR2 YFSETQ. There are 14 residues in the CDR3. For the CDR3, the DNA is TGCGCCAGCAGCTTGGCCCAGTCCTACAATGAGCAGTTCTTC. Amino acids: CASSLAQSYNEQFF.

This clone was seen more than once but under ten times. This sequence joins TRBV10-3 and TRBJ2-7, with 7 bases lining up with TRBD2. Germline V CDR1 and CDR2: ENHRY, SYGVKD. This CDR3 comprises 14 residues. The trim removed 11 bases at V and 3 bases at J, leaving 13 bases unmatched. The chain's CDR3 is CAAGGRGSGYEQYF. The CDR3 DNA is TGTGCCGCTGGAGGGCGGGGGAGCGGCTACGAGCAGTACTTC.

Here the CDR3 reads CASARGDSNQPQHF. The CDR3 DNA reads TGTGCTAGTGCTCGTGGTGATAGCAATCAGCCCCAGCATTTT. V gene TRBV12-5 combines with J gene TRBJ1-5, with D uncertain. This CDR3 has 14 residues. Germline V gene sequence: CDR1 LGHNT, CDR2 FRNRAP. The V end was cut by 7 bases, the J end by 0 bases, with 10 bases between.

The chain joins TRBV28 to TRBJ1-2; D not resolved. The germline V gene has CDR1 MDHEN and CDR2 SYDVKM. With 1 base removed from V and 8 bases from J, the gap between germline ends came to 11 bases. The CDR3 spans 13 residues. The CDR3 sequence: CASSLFRGGGYTF. For the CDR3, the DNA is TGTGCCAGCAGTTTATTCCGGGGAGGAGGCTACACCTTC.

The gene calls are TRBV27 and TRBJ2-4; D remains ambiguous. CDR3 length equals 13 residues. V lost 5 bases and J lost 8, with 13 bases in between. Looked up from germline, CDR1 is MNHEY and CDR2 is SMNVEV (reference sequence). The CDR3 loop is CASSKLPSDIQYF. The CDR3 coding sequence is TGTGCCAGCAGTAAGTTACCCTCGGACATTCAGTACTTC.

V and J are TRBV6-1 and TRBJ2-7, with TRBD1 matching over 7 bases. V dropped 6 bases and J dropped 4; count of bases not matched to a gene: 12. Germline CDR1 is MNHNS and CDR2 is SASEGT. The CDR3 is 15 residues long. CDR3 coding DNA: TGTGCCAGCAGCCCTGACAGGGAGTATCGGTACGAGCAGTACTTC. Its translation: CASSPDREYRYEQYF.